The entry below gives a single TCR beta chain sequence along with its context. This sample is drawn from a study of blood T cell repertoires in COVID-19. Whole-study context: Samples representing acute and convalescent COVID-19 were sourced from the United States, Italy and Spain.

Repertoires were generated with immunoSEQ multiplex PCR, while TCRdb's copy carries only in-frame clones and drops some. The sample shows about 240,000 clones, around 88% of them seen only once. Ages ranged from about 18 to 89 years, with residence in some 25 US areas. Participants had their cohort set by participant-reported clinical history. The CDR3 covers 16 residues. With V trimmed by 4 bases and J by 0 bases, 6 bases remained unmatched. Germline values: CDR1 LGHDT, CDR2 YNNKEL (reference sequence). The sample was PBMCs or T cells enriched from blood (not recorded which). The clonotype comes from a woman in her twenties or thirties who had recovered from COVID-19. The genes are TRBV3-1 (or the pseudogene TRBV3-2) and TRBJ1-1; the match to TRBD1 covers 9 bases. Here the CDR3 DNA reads TGTGCCAGCAGCCCTCGGGGACAGGGCATGAACACTGAAGCTTTCTTT. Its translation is CASSPRGQGMNTEAFF.